This T cell receptor beta chain emerged from a study of cytomegalovirus exposure and HLA in healthy donors. Study-level information: An earlier analysis identified approximately 120 million unique TCR beta sequences in about 180 million T cells. Study-wide findings and caveats: In most subjects, TCR beta sequences reportedly gave accurate predictions of HLA-A and HLA-B alleles. The listing of 150 to 200 TCR beta chains classed them as cytomegalovirus-associated.

There are a few counts of this clone. Antigen specificity is unknown. PCR involved 60 Vbeta and 13 Jbeta primers. Data came from immunoSEQ multiplex PCR; TCRdb stores just in-frame clones and leaves some out. The sample has about 180,000 clones, 75% to 80% seen once. The sample taken for sequencing was PBMCs. The TCR sequence derives from a man aged 35 to 55 in good health and CMV-seropositive.

The CDR3 coding sequence is TGTGCCTGGAGTGTCCTCGGGCAGGGGACCAATGAGCAGTTCTTC. Protein product: CAWSVLGQGTNEQFF. V usage is TRBV30 and J usage is TRBJ2-1; D perhaps matches TRBD1 (6 bases). The CDR3 covers 15 residues. The germline V gene encodes CDR1 GTSNPN and CDR2 SVGIG (reference sequence). V lost 0 bases and J lost 6, with 15 bases in between.